The 9 T cell receptor beta chains below were found in one sample sequenced in a study of cytomegalovirus exposure and HLA in healthy donors. PCR was performed using 60 Vbeta and 13 Jbeta primers. Produced via immunoSEQ multiplex PCR; TCRdb's table is partial and in-frame only. The sample holds about 140,000 clones, around 65% seen once. Sequenced material: PBMCs. Source of these receptors: a woman aged 60-70 years in good health and CMV-seronegative.

The chain employs TRBV4-2 and TRBJ1-2; 8 nucleotides match TRBD1. The junction had 7 bases not matched to a gene; V was cut back by 0 bases and J by 7 bases. The V gene's germline CDR1 is LGHNA and CDR2 YNFKEQ. This CDR3 region has 15 residues. This CDR3 is CASSQERQGQAGYTF. As DNA, the CDR3 is TGTGCCAGCAGCCAAGAGCGACAGGGGCAGGCTGGCTACACCTTC.

The chain is built from TRBV5-5 and TRBJ1-1, with 7 bases aligning to TRBD1. CDR1 is SGHKS and CDR2 is YYEKEE in the germline V gene (reference sequence). The length of the CDR3 is 15 residues. After removal of 1 base from V and 5 bases from J, the junction contained 8 bases not matched to a gene. The CDR3 here is CASSLRGGAGTEAFF. The CDR3, as DNA: TGTGCCAGCAGCTTGCGAGGGGGCGCGGGGACTGAAGCTTTCTTT.

This clone has only a few counts. This rearrangement joins TRBV5-5 to TRBJ1-1; 7 bases agree with TRBD1. CDR3 length equals 15 residues. The J segment lost 0 bases and the V segment lost 3 bases, leaving 5 bases of the junction unmatched. From germline, CDR1 is SGHKS and CDR2 YYEKEE (reference sequence). Here the CDR3 reads CASSSSTGMNTEAFF. In DNA, the CDR3 is TGTGCCAGCAGCTCCTCGACAGGGATGAACACTGAAGCTTTCTTT.

This clone was recorded a few times. The V and J genes are TRBV9 and TRBJ2-3; 8 positions match TRBD2. CDR1 SGDLS and CDR2 YYNGEE come from the germline V gene. This CDR3 has 16 residues. Trimming took 1 base from V and 6 from J; bases not matched to a gene: 10. In DNA, the CDR3 is TGTGCCAGCAGCGTAACGGGGGGGCCGGGTGTGGATACGCAGTATTTT. It yields the protein CASSVTGGPGVDTQYF.

This clone has just a few counts. The genes are TRBV9 and TRBJ2-1; 12 bases match TRBD2. This CDR3 has 16 amino acids. Trimming at V came to 4 bases and at J to 4 bases, leaving 6 bases not matched to a gene. Germline CDR1 and CDR2: SGDLS and YYNGEE. The CDR3 DNA reads as TGTGCCAGCAGCCCAACCGGGACTAGCGGGTACAATGAGCAGTTCTTC. Its translation: CASSPTGTSGYNEQFF.

V and J are TRBV6-4 and TRBJ1-2; 7 positions match TRBD1. V lost 0 bases, J lost 8 bases, and 3 bases stayed unmatched. This CDR3 is built from 13 residues. Per germline, CDR1 MRHNA and CDR2 SNTAGT. The CDR3 coding sequence is TGTGCCAGCAGTGACTCAGGGGGCAGAGGCTACACCTTC. It encodes CASSDSGGRGYTF.

This clone was observed a single time. Distinct nucleotide sequences in the sample also encode this CDR3. The chain carries TRBV19 and TRBJ1-2; no clear D. CDR1 and CDR2 from the germline V gene are LNHDA and SQIVND (reference sequence). The CDR3 spans 13 residues. V was clipped by 2 bases and J by 2 bases, with 6 bases between them. The CDR3 DNA reads TGTGCCAGTAGTATATCAGGAAACTATGGCTACACCTTC. It yields the protein CASSISGNYGYTF.

The chain joins TRBV6-5 to TRBJ1-4; TRBD1 matches at 10 bases. From germline, CDR1 is MNHEY and CDR2 SVGAGI. J was trimmed by 7 bases and V by 2 bases; bases with no gene match: 4. This CDR3 region has 15 residues. The CDR3 loop reads CASSYDRGRGEKLFF. The CDR3 nucleotides read TGTGCCAGCAGTTACGACAGGGGGCGCGGTGAAAAACTGTTTTTT.

The V gene is TRBV11-1, the J gene TRBJ2-7, with TRBD2 matching over 7 bases. CDR1 and CDR2 (germline): SGHAT, FQDESV (reference sequence). Unmatched junction bases numbered 10, after V lost 5 bases and J lost 6 bases. The CDR3 is 14 amino acids. CDR3 residues: CASSTLGGSGEQYF. The CDR3 nucleotides are TGTGCCAGCAGCACCCTGGGCGGGAGTGGCGAGCAGTACTTC.